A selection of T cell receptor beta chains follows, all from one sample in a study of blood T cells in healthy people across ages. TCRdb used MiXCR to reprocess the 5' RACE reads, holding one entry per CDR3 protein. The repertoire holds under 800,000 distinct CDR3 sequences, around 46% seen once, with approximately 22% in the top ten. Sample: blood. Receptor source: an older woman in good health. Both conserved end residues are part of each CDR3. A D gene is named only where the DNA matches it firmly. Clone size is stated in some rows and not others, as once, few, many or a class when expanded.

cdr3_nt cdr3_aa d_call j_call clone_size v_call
TGTGCCAGCAGCGCGACTTCCGGGACAGCATTTAATTCACCCCTCCACTTT CASSATSGTAFNSPLHF TRBD1 TRBJ1-6 NA TRBV9
TGCAGTGCCATTCTGGACAGCAATCAGCCCCAGCATTTT CSAILDSNQPQHF NA TRBJ1-5 once TRBV20-1
TGTGCTAGTGGGCGGGAGGGTTACAATGAGCAGTTCTTC CASGREGYNEQFF TRBD2 TRBJ2-1 many TRBV12-5
TGTGCCAGCAGTTTATACGGGACTAGCGGGGGGGCCGACGAGCAGTACTTC CASSLYGTSGGADEQYF TRBD2 TRBJ2-7 once TRBV12-3/TRBV12-4
TGTGCCAGCAGCCTCGAGCGGGGTCAGAGTGAGCAGTTCTTC CASSLERGQSEQFF TRBD2 TRBJ2-1 many TRBV7-2
TGCAGTGCTAGAGAATTCTCTAGCGGGTATACGCAGTATTTT CSAREFSSGYTQYF TRBD2 TRBJ2-3 NA TRBV20-1
TGCAGTGCTAGAGGTTATACGGATACGCAGTATTTT CSARGYTDTQYF NA TRBJ2-3 NA TRBV20-1
TGTGCCAGCAGCTTATCGACAGGGATGGAGGAGACCCAGTTCTTC CASSLSTGMEETQFF TRBD1 TRBJ2-1 NA TRBV13
TGCAGTGCTAGGCGGGAGATAAAGAACGAGCAGTACTTC CSARREIKNEQYF TRBD2 TRBJ2-7 NA TRBV20-1
TGTGCCATCAGCCCCGGACAGGGGAGTTATAGCAATCAGCCCCAGCATTTT CAISPGQGSYSNQPQHF TRBD1 TRBJ1-5 NA TRBV10-3
TGCGCCAGCAGCTTTCAATGGGACACTGAAGCTTTCTTT CASSFQWDTEAFF NA TRBJ1-1 few TRBV5-1
TGTGCCAGCAGTTTAAGGAGACAGGCAGAGGGTGAAGCTTTCTTT CASSLRRQAEGEAFF NA TRBJ1-1 NA TRBV12-3/TRBV12-4
TGTGCCAGCAGTGCAGCCACAGGGGAAGAGCAGTACTTC CASSAATGEEQYF TRBD1 TRBJ2-4 NA TRBV28
TGCGCCAGCAGCTTGGAACAGGGGGCCTACGAGCAGTACTTC CASSLEQGAYEQYF TRBD1 TRBJ2-7 many TRBV5-1
TGTGCCAGCAGTGAATATGGCCGGGGTGAGACCCAGTACTTC CASSEYGRGETQYF NA TRBJ2-5 NA TRBV25-1
TGCGCCAGCAGCCAAGGACCGGAGAGCTACGAGCAGTACTTC CASSQGPESYEQYF NA TRBJ2-7 NA TRBV4-3
TGCAGTGCTAACGGGACTCCCGTCCCCTACGAGCAGTACTTC CSANGTPVPYEQYF NA TRBJ2-7 NA TRBV20-1
TGTGCCAGCAGGGGGACGGAGAACACTGAAGCTTTCTTT CASRGTENTEAFF NA TRBJ1-1 NA TRBV6-5
TGTGCCAGCAGACGGCCTCCGGACGAGCAGTACTTC CASRRPPDEQYF NA TRBJ2-7 NA TRBV5-4
TGTGCCAGCCGCGCCACCAGTGAAGCTTTCTTT CASRATSEAFF NA TRBJ1-1 NA TRBV6-1
TGTGCCAGCAGCCTTGGGAGCAGGGGCGTTCAATCGGACACCCAGTACTTC CASSLGSRGVQSDTQYF NA TRBJ2-5 few TRBV3-1
TGTGCCATCGGACCAGGGTTCACTGAAGCTTTCTTT CAIGPGFTEAFF NA TRBJ1-1 few TRBV10-3
TGTGCCAGCAGCACCCGGACAGGGGAGAACTATGGCTACACCTTC CASSTRTGENYGYTF TRBD1 TRBJ1-2 NA TRBV7-2
TGTGCCAGCAGTTACTCGATCGGGACAGGGACTCTCTCCTACAGTGAGCAGTTCTTC CASSYSIGTGTLSYSEQFF TRBD1 TRBJ2-1 NA TRBV6-2/TRBV6-3
TGTGCCAGCAGCCGAACAGGGGGCACTGAAGCTTTCTTT CASSRTGGTEAFF TRBD1 TRBJ1-1 NA TRBV12-3/TRBV12-4
TGCGCCAGCAGCCAAAGTCTAGCGGGAGGGCCAGGGAATGAGCAGTTCTTC CASSQSLAGGPGNEQFF TRBD2 TRBJ2-1 NA TRBV4-1
TGTGCCAGCAGTCCTTCTAGACAGTTCTCCGAGCAGTACTTC CASSPSRQFSEQYF NA TRBJ2-7 few TRBV12-3/TRBV12-4
TGTGCCAGTCGACAGGGGGCAGGCTATGGCTACACCTTC CASRQGAGYGYTF TRBD1 TRBJ1-2 NA TRBV10-3
TGCGCCAGCAGCTCCGAAGGTTCCACTGAAGCTTTCTTT CASSSEGSTEAFF NA TRBJ1-1 NA TRBV5-1
TGCGCCAGCAGCTTAGCCCAGGGGACAGGCTATGGCTACACCTTC CASSLAQGTGYGYTF TRBD1 TRBJ1-2 few TRBV5-1
TGTGCCAGCTGGGGAGACAGGGGAATTTCACCCCTCCACTTT CASWGDRGISPLHF TRBD1 TRBJ1-6 NA TRBV6-1
TGTGCCAGCAGCTCGGGAAAGGGGAGGGCAGATACGCAGTATTTT CASSSGKGRADTQYF TRBD2 TRBJ2-3 many TRBV13